This T cell receptor beta chain was sequenced during a study of T cells after yellow fever vaccination. V was shortened by 0 bases and J by 2 bases, with 10 bases between the two germline ends. The CDR3 covers 15 residues. In germline, CDR1 is LGHDT, CDR2 YNNKEL (reference sequence). TCRdb reanalysed the 5' RACE reads using MiXCR and keeps one entry per CDR3 protein. Here the sample spans some 560,000 distinct CDR3 sequences, about a sixth being singletons. The sequence derives from a man younger than 35 who received the YFV17D yellow fever vaccine. The material was PBMCs, obtained 4 to 6 days after the first yellow fever vaccination. The chain employs TRBV3-1 and TRBJ2-5, with a possible D match to TRBD1 (5 bases). DNA of the CDR3: TGTGCCAGCAGCCAAGAGCTGGACAAACAAGAGACCCAGTACTTC. Translation: CASSQELDKQETQYF.